This paragraph covers one T cell receptor beta chain sequence. Antigen: not known. The V end was cut by 3 bases, the J end by 6 bases, with 6 bases between. This CDR3 is built from 12 residues. This specimen comes from a study of T cell repertoires in cytomegalovirus infection. Overall study context: Alongside well-studied HLA-B-restricted CMV epitopes, recently identified HLA-C-restricted CMV epitopes were also used. CMV infection together with matching HLA type was indicated by public TCR beta signatures. Study-wide points: The ex vivo response showed dominance by HLA-C-restricted CMV-specific TCR beta clonotypes. Using cumulative public TCR beta family frequency, the authors identified those who carried CMV together with the relevant HLA.

MiXCR, applied by TCRdb to the reads, yields one record per CDR3 protein. The repertoire consists of some 71,000 distinct CDR3 sequences, with 28% occurring once and the leading ten covering 59%. The chain combines TRBV12-3 or TRBV12-4 with TRBJ2-1; no clear D gene. Material: CD8+ T cells from cultured PBMCs, obtained from culture after CMV antigen stimulation. The TCR was taken from a human donor in good health (CMV status not recorded). Some clones in this sample may be carry-over from other donors' samples. In DNA, the CDR3 is TGTGCCAGCAGTTTTTTGATCAATGAGCAGTTCTTC. The encoded protein is CASSFLINEQFF.